A single sample is the source of the 24 T cell receptor beta chains below, sequenced in a study of molecular identifiers for immune sequencing clone quantification. TCRdb ran MiXCR on the PCR reads and lists one entry per CDR3 protein. Of tens of thousands of distinct CDR3 sequences listed, 15% to 20% were seen once; the top ten hold around 1%. The sequenced material came from naive CD8+ T cells from blood, with Jurkat cell RNA spiked in. Described subset: FACS-sorted CD8+CD4-CCR7+CD45RA+ naive T cells. These receptors were obtained from a human donor in good health. Some libraries in this study had Jurkat cell RNA spiked in.

Concerning this clonotype itself: A much larger clone is a single base away; this may be a read error. This chain links TRBV27 with TRBJ1-5; D unresolved. Germline V lookup: CDR1 MNHEY, CDR2 SMNVEV (reference sequence). This CDR3 has 18 amino acids. The CDR3 bases are TGTGCCAGCAGTTTATCGGGCCCCGGGCACTACGGCAATCAGCTCCAGCATTTT. Residues: CASSLSGPGHYGNQLQHF.

In its sample, this clonotype was seen many times. The chain employs TRBV20-1 and TRBJ2-3; no definite D call. Germline-derived CDR1 and CDR2 are DFQATT and SNEGSKA (reference sequence). V was clipped by 6 bases and J by 5 bases, with 6 bases between them. CDR3 length equals 10 residues. The CDR3 region is CSARIDTQYF. CDR3 in DNA: TGCAGTGCCAGGATAGATACGCAGTATTTT.

The sample holds many counts of this clonotype. The chain uses TRBV7-6 and TRBJ2-7; TRBD1 agrees at 9 bases. The CDR3 loop spans 15 amino acids. Trimming removed 3 bases from V and 3 bases from J; junction bases left unmatched: 6. Germline V gene sequence: CDR1 SGHVS, CDR2 FNYEAQ. This CDR3 is CASSLGQGSHYEQYF. CDR3 sequence (DNA): TGTGCCAGCAGCTTGGGACAGGGAAGCCACTACGAGCAGTACTTC.

This clonotype was picked up many times. The rearrangement joins TRBV19 to TRBJ1-1; D is ambiguous. Trimming removed 3 bases at V and 1 base at J, with 6 bases between. This CDR3 contains 13 residues. Germline lookup yields CDR1 LNHDA and CDR2 SQIVND (reference sequence). The CDR3 here is CASSINWNTEAFF. CDR3 DNA sequence: TGTGCCAGTAGTATTAATTGGAACACTGAAGCTTTCTTT.

Comments on this clonotype: One base away lies a much larger clone, so this may be a sequencing read error. The conserved closing phenylalanine or tryptophan is absent in this CDR3, likely reflecting a read error. This sequence joins TRBV7-9 and TRBJ1-6; D unresolved. Trimming removed 4 bases at V and 9 bases at J, with 7 bases between. CDR1 is SEHNR and CDR2 is FQNEAQ in the germline V gene (reference sequence). The CDR3 is made up of 12 amino acids. The CDR3, as DNA: TGTGCCAGCAGCTCTAGAAGTTCACCCCTCCACTTA. Residues: CASSSRSSPLHL.

This clonotype was found a few times. One base away lies a much larger clone, so this may be a sequencing read error. This sequence joins TRBV27 and TRBJ1-5, with D maybe TRBD1 (6 bases). The V end lost 8 bases, the J end lost 3 bases, and 11 bases lay between the germline ends. The CDR3 runs 13 residues. In germline, CDR1 is MNHEY, CDR2 SMNVEV (reference sequence). The CDR3 DNA follows: TGTGCCAGCGGTACAGGGACCAATCAGCCCCAGCATTTT. Encoded protein: CASGTGTNQPQHF.

This clonotype was recorded many times. The V and J genes are TRBV4-1 and TRBJ2-7; D is unresolved. The CDR3 length is 14 residues. Germline V lookup: CDR1 MGHRA, CDR2 YSYEKL. The V and J ends lost 0 bases and 3 bases respectively, with 9 bases between them. In DNA form, the CDR3 reads TGCGCCAGCAGCCAAGAAAGGGAAGACTACGAGCAGTACTTC. Protein: CASSQEREDYEQYF.

In this sample, this clonotype turned up many times. V and J are TRBV7-3 and TRBJ2-5; D is undetermined. The CDR3 runs to 13 residues. V was shortened by 3 bases and J by 5 bases, with 10 bases between the two germline ends. CDR1 is SGHTA, CDR2 FQGTGA, per germline. The CDR3 protein is CASSFTGAETQYF. CDR3 nucleotides: TGTGCCAGCAGCTTCACTGGAGCGGAGACCCAGTACTTC.

This clonotype was seen repeatedly, ten times or more. The chain carries TRBV6-2 or TRBV6-3 and TRBJ2-3, with 7 bases lining up with TRBD1. The V segment lost 5 bases and the J segment 3 bases; nucleotides outside the gene matches: 8. The CDR3 has 15 amino acids. Germline V gives CDR1 MNHEY, CDR2 SVGEGT. CDR3 in DNA: TGTGCCAGCAGTACTACAGGGGTACTGACAGATACGCAGTATTTT. Translating it yields CASSTTGVLTDTQYF.

This clonotype has ten or more counts. The V and J genes are TRBV7-6 and TRBJ1-4; 8 bases fit TRBD1. CDR1 is SGHVS and CDR2 is FNYEAQ in the germline V gene. The CDR3 runs to 15 residues. J was trimmed by 3 bases and V by 3 bases; bases with no gene match: 3. The chain's CDR3 is CASSLTGAPNEKLFF. CDR3 in DNA: TGTGCCAGCAGCTTGACAGGGGCGCCTAATGAAAAACTGTTTTTT. Full variable domain (outside the CDR3, taken from reference TRBV7-6 and TRBJ1-4): GAGVSQSPRYKVTKRGQDVALRCDPISGHVSLYWYRQALGQGPEFLTYFNYEAQQDKSGLPNDRFSAERPEGSISTLTIQRTEQRDSAMYRCASSLTGAPNEKLFFGSGTQLSVL.

This clonotype was recorded at least ten times. The chain links TRBV28 to TRBJ2-7, with D uncertain. Trimming took 3 bases from V and 3 from J, leaving 15 bases between them. This CDR3 is built from 15 residues. The germline CDR1 and CDR2 sequences are MDHEN and SYDVKM. The CDR3: CASSFRGVASYEQYF. DNA of the CDR3: TGTGCCAGCAGTTTTCGTGGGGTAGCAAGCTACGAGCAGTACTTC. Full variable domain (remainder filled in from reference TRBV28 and TRBJ2-7): DVKVTQSSRYLVKRTGEKVFLECVQDMDHENMFWYRQDPGLGLRLIYFSYDVKMKEKGDIPEGYSVSREKKERFSLILESASTNQTSMYLCASSFRGVASYEQYFGPGTRLTVT.

This clonotype was seen many times. DNA for the CDR3: TGTGCCAGCAGCTTAGTTCAGGGGAACTATGGCTACACCTTC. Its translation is CASSLVQGNYGYTF. The chain uses TRBV7-9 and TRBJ1-2; weak D call: TRBD1 (6 bases). CDR3 length equals 14 residues. Germline assignment: CDR1 SEHNR and CDR2 FQNEAQ (reference sequence). V gave up 1 base and J gave up 2 bases, with 8 bases separating them.

This clonotype showed up just a few times. The chain links TRBV4-1 to TRBJ2-7; D is uncertain. Trimming took 1 base from V and 7 from J, leaving 14 bases between them. Germline lookup yields CDR1 MGHRA and CDR2 YSYEKL. This CDR3 has 14 residues. The CDR3 DNA sequence: TGCGCCAGCAGCCAAGTATCTCCCCCTCGTGAGCAGTACTTC. Translated: CASSQVSPPREQYF.

At least ten counts were recorded for this clonotype. The CDR3 DNA follows: TGTGCCAGCAGCTTCTATCGCGGACAGGCCAAAAACATTCAGTACTTC. This gives the protein CASSFYRGQAKNIQYF. The chain joins TRBV11-2 to TRBJ2-4, with D possibly matching TRBD1 (6 bases). V lost 3 bases, J lost 1 base, and 13 bases lay in between. The CDR3 totals 16 residues. The germline V gene encodes CDR1 SGHAT and CDR2 FQNNGV.

Worth noting for this clonotype: A much bigger clone sits one base away, suggesting this may be a read error. This chain links TRBV19 with TRBJ2-3; D remains unclear. The end of the DNA fits TRBJ1-5 better, so the J call may be wrong. The CDR3 is 13 amino acids. Germline CDR1 is LNHDA and CDR2 is SQIVND (reference sequence). In DNA, the CDR3 is TGTGCCAGTTCCTCTAACGGGGTTGATACGCAGCATTTT. Its translation: CASSSNGVDTQHF.

In this sample, this clonotype turned up many times. V gene TRBV6-6 combines with J gene TRBJ2-2; no firm D call. Germline CDR1 is MNHNY and CDR2 is SVGAGI (reference sequence). This CDR3 contains 12 residues. V gave up 6 bases and J gave up 6 bases, with 8 bases separating them. DNA of the CDR3: TGTGCCAGCAGGGAAGTTCCCGGGGAGCTGTTTTTT. Translation gives CASREVPGELFF.

This clonotype occurred a few times. This may stem from a read error, because a much larger clone lies one nucleotide away. This chain connects TRBV4-1 to TRBJ2-5; D is perhaps TRBD1 or TRBD2 (5 bases each). CDR1 is MGHRA, CDR2 YSYEKL, per germline. This CDR3 is 17 amino acids long. The CDR3 sequence is CASSKHSGALGDGQESF. The CDR3 nucleotides are TGCGCCAGCAGCAAACATTCTGGGGCTCTAGGGGACGGCCAGGAGAGCTTC.

This clonotype was seen many times. This chain uses TRBV4-1 with TRBJ2-7, with a weak D call TRBD1 (6 bases). The CDR3 runs to 15 residues. V was shortened by 2 bases and J by 2 bases, with 13 bases between the two germline ends. CDR1 and CDR2 (germline): MGHRA, YSYEKL. CDR3 bases: TGCGCCAGCAGCCAACACAGGGTTATAACCTACGAGCAGTACTTC. Encoded protein: CASSQHRVITYEQYF.

Points on this clonotype: A much larger clone sits a single nucleotide away, making a read error possible. This is likely a read error, given that the CDR3 carries no conserved phenylalanine or tryptophan at its end. The V call is TRBV12-3 or TRBV12-4, the J call TRBJ2-6; D gene unclear. The CDR3 totals 12 residues. V was pared by 2 bases and J by 8 bases, with 4 bases between. Here the CDR3 DNA reads TGTGCCAGCAGTTTATTCTCCAACGTCCTGACTTCC. Its translation: CASSLFSNVLTS.

V is TRBV9 and J is TRBJ2-5; unclear D gene. Trimming shortened V by 3 bases and J by 0 bases, and 6 bases separated the two germline ends. This CDR3 has 13 residues. Germline CDR1 is SGDLS and CDR2 is YYNGEE. CDR3 loop: CASSDRYQETQYF. Here the CDR3 DNA reads TGTGCCAGCAGCGACCGGTACCAAGAGACCCAGTACTTC.

The table lists this clonotype with a few counts. The chain links TRBV7-9 to TRBJ2-7, with a weak D call TRBD2 (5 bases). This CDR3 has 16 amino acids. V lost 1 base to trimming and J lost 0 bases, with 13 bases between them. Germline V CDR1 and CDR2: SEHNR, FQNEAQ (reference sequence). For the CDR3, the DNA is TGTGCCAGCAGCTTAGGTCGAGGGTACAGCTCCTACGAGCAGTACTTC. Protein: CASSLGRGYSSYEQYF. Full variable domain (outside the CDR3, taken from reference TRBV7-9 and TRBJ2-7): DTGVSQNPRHKITKRGQNVTFRCDPISEHNRLYWYRQTLGQGPEFLTYFQNEAQLEKSRLLSDRFSAERPKGSFSTLEIQRTEQGDSAMYLCASSLGRGYSSYEQYFGPGTRLTVT.

Many counts were recorded for this clonotype. The rearrangement joins TRBV29-1 to TRBJ2-3, with D perhaps being TRBD1 or TRBD2 (5 bases each). From germline, CDR1 is SQVTM and CDR2 ANQGSEA. The V end was cut by 7 bases, the J end by 0 bases, with 14 bases between. The CDR3 extends over 14 amino acids. For the CDR3, the DNA is TGCAGCGGGGGACCGGGCCAGAGCACAGATACGCAGTATTTT. Protein sequence: CSGGPGQSTDTQYF.

This clonotype has a count of ten or more. The rearrangement links TRBV12-3 or TRBV12-4 to TRBJ2-3, with 8 bases identical to TRBD2. The CDR3 contains 13 residues. After removal of 10 bases from V and 6 bases from J, the junction contained 9 bases not matched to a gene. CDR3 nucleotide sequence: TGTGCCATTAGCGGGGAGGTACGGGATACGCAGTATTTT. Translated: CAISGEVRDTQYF.

This clonotype was found many times. The chain employs TRBV12-3 or TRBV12-4 and TRBJ1-1; D not resolved. This CDR3 is built from 14 residues. Trimming stripped 6 bases from V and 0 bases from J, with 11 bases between. The CDR3 bases are TGTGCCAGCAGCGTAAGTTCAGTGAACACTGAAGCTTTCTTT. Translating gives CASSVSSVNTEAFF.